This T cell receptor (beta chain) was documented in a study of blood T cell repertoires in COVID-19. Some clones are missing from TCRdb's copy, which holds only in-frame ones; the method was immunoSEQ multiplex PCR. The sample yields around 430,000 clones, around nine tenths seen once. This CDR3 comprises 18 residues. The V gene's germline CDR1 is SGHVS and CDR2 FQNEAQ. V was pared by 0 bases and J by 2 bases, with 9 bases of the junction left unmatched. This TCR was recovered from a woman aged 45-65 years who had recovered from COVID-19. The chain links TRBV7-8 to TRBJ2-5, with TRBD2 matching over 10 bases. The material sequenced was PBMCs or T cells enriched from blood (not recorded which). CDR3 sequence: CASSLAASGGEKQETQYF. The CDR3 nucleotides are TGTGCCAGCAGCTTAGCTGCTAGCGGGGGAGAAAAACAAGAGACCCAGTACTTC. The variable domain in full, with the rest retrieved from reference TRBV7-8 and TRBJ2-5, is GAGVSQSPRYKVAKRGQDVALRCDPISGHVSLFWYQQALGQGPEFLTYFQNEAQLDKSGLPSDRFFAERPEGSVSTLKIQRTQQEDSAVYLCASSLAASGGEKQETQYFGPGTRLLVL.